The rows below give T cell receptor beta chains drawn from one sample of a study of T cell responses to AZD1222 COVID-19 vaccine. Assay used: immunoSEQ multiplex PCR; TCRdb lists only in-frame clones, some missing. This table has 70,000 or so clones, 83% appearing once. This specimen consisted of peripheral blood, obtained 28 days after the second AZD1222 dose. These receptor sequences come from an adult who received the AZD1222 COVID-19 vaccine. CDR3s include the opening cysteine and the closing phenylalanine or tryptophan. D genes are given only for firm matches. The size field is filled for only some rows; it gives once, few, many or a size class.

TRBJ1-1 12 . TRBV7-9 TRBD1 CASSRRGREAFF TGTGCCAGCAGCCGCAGGGGGCGAGAAGCTTTCTTT
TRBJ1-6 16 . TRBV4-2 . CASSQDPGPNGSPLHF TGTGCCAGCAGCCAAGATCCCGGGCCCAACGGTTCACCCCTCCACTTT
TRBJ1-2 13 . TRBV5-1 TRBD1 CASSTGQGIGYTF TGCGCCAGCAGCACTGGACAGGGGATCGGCTACACCTTC
TRBJ1-4 13 . TRBV19 . CASSPPGIEKLFF TGTGCCAGTAGCCCCCCCGGGATTGAAAAACTGTTTTTT
TRBJ1-4 14 . TRBV6-5 . CASRPGGANEKLFF TGTGCCAGTCGGCCCGGGGGGGCTAATGAAAAACTGTTTTTT
TRBJ1-6 14 . TRBV2 . CASSERQSNSPLHF TGTGCCAGCAGTGAGCGGCAGTCCAATTCACCCCTCCACTTT
TRBJ2-2 15 . TRBV28 . CASSPQGPNTGELFF TGTGCCAGCAGCCCCCAGGGCCCGAACACCGGGGAGCTGTTTTTT
TRBJ2-5 14 . TRBV6-6 . CASSYGTHQETQYF TGTGCCAGCAGTTACGGGACTCACCAAGAGACCCAGTACTTC
TRBJ2-5 14 few TRBV7-7 TRBD1 CASSLAGGGETQYF TGTGCCAGCAGCTTAGCAGGGGGCGGGGAGACCCAGTACTTC
TRBJ1-5 17 . TRBV5-5 . CASSPHMDRYSNQPQHF TGTGCCAGCAGCCCACATATGGACAGATATAGCAATCAGCCCCAGCATTTT
TRBJ1-5 19 . TRBV7-9 . CASSLGNREKPYSNQPQHF TGTGCCAGCAGCTTAGGAAACAGGGAGAAACCTTATAGCAATCAGCCCCAGCATTTT
TRBJ1-6 17 . TRBV7-2 TRBD1 CASSFGARQGNNSPLHF TGTGCCAGCAGCTTTGGAGCTAGACAGGGCAATAATTCACCCCTCCACTTT
TRBJ1-1 15 . TRBV6-2/TRBV6-3 TRBD1 CASSLHRGLNTEAFF TGTGCCAGCAGTTTACACAGGGGGTTGAACACTGAAGCTTTCTTT
TRBJ2-2 15 . TRBV7-2 . CASSFSGIHTGELFF TGTGCCAGCAGCTTTTCGGGGATTCACACCGGGGAGCTGTTTTTT
TRBJ2-5 15 . TRBV4-1 . CASSQDKDSQETQYF TGCGCCAGCAGCCAAGATAAAGACAGCCAAGAGACCCAGTACTTC
TRBJ2-7 16 . TRBV19 . CASSIVGLPGVYEQYF TGTGCCAGTAGTATAGTTGGGCTCCCCGGGGTCTACGAGCAGTACTTC
TRBJ1-6 17 . TRBV27 TRBD1 CASSRIPRGSYNSPLHF TGTGCCAGCAGTCGCATCCCCAGGGGGTCCTATAATTCACCCCTCCACTTT
TRBJ1-1 13 many TRBV7-9 . CASSPKGNTEAFF TGTGCCAGCAGCCCGAAGGGGAACACTGAAGCTTTCTTT
TRBJ1-4 17 . TRBV13 . CASSLSDAASTNEKLFF TGTGCCAGCAGCCTATCGGACGCAGCCTCAACTAATGAAAAACTGTTTTTT
TRBJ1-6 19 . TRBV10-3 TRBD1 CAISGPGTGASSFNSPLHF TGTGCCATCAGTGGACCCGGGACAGGAGCCTCCAGCTTCAATTCACCCCTCCACTTT
TRBJ1-5 15 few TRBV6-5 . CASSGGPTGNQPQHF TGTGCCAGCAGCGGGGGACCTACCGGCAATCAGCCCCAGCATTTT
TRBJ1-1 14 . TRBV11-2 . CASARGGANTEAFF TGTGCCAGCGCCCGGGGGGGGGCGAACACTGAAGCTTTCTTT
TRBJ1-5 15 . TRBV6-5 . CASSPQQYSNQPQHF TGTGCCAGCAGCCCCCAGCAGTATAGCAATCAGCCCCAGCATTTT
TRBJ1-5 16 . TRBV18 . CASSPPGRTSNQPQHF TGTGCCAGCTCACCACCAGGACGGACCAGCAATCAGCCCCAGCATTTT
TRBJ2-7 15 few TRBV6-5 . CASRYNTLSGFEQYF TGTGCCAGCAGGTACAACACTCTTTCCGGATTCGAGCAGTACTTC
TRBJ2-7 15 . TRBV5-5 TRBD1 CASSLEGTGKVEQYF TGTGCCAGCAGCTTGGAGGGGACAGGGAAGGTCGAGCAGTACTTC
TRBJ2-2 15 . TRBV5-1 . CASRDSQARTGELFF TGCGCCAGCAGGGATTCACAGGCTCGAACCGGGGAGCTGTTTTTT
TRBJ2-5 15 . TRBV5-4 . CASSPPPPLKETQYF TGTGCCAGCAGCCCGCCCCCTCCCTTAAAAGAGACCCAGTACTTC
TRBJ2-2 14 . TRBV6-6 TRBD1 CASRGQGSTGELFF TGTGCCAGCAGAGGACAGGGGAGCACCGGGGAGCTGTTTTTT